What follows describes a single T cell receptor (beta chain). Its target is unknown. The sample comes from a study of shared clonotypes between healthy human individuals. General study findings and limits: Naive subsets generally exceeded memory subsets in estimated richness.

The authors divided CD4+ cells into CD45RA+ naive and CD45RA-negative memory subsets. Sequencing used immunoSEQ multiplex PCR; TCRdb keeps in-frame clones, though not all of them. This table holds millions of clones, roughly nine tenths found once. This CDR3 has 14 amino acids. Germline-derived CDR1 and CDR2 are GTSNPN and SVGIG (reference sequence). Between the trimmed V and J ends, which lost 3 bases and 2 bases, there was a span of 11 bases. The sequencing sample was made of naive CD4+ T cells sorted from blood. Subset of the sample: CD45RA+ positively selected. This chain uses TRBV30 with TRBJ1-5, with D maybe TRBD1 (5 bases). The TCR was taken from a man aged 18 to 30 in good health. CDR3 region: CAWRRRGGNQPQHF. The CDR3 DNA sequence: TGTGCCTGGAGGCGGCGAGGGGGCAATCAGCCCCAGCATTTT.